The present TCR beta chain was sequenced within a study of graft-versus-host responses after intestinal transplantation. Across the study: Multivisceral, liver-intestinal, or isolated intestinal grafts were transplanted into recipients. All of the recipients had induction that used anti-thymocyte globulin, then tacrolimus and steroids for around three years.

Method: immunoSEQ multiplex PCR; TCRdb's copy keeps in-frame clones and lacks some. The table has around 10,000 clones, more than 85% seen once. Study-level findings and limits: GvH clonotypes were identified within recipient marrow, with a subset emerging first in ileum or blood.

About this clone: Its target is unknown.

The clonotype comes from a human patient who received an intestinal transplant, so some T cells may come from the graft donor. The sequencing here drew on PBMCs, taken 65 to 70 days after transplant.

The CDR3 reads CASSAHIRRRQSRANVLTF. CDR3 coding DNA: TGTGCCAGCAGCGCGCACATCAGGAGACGACAAAGTCGGGCCAACGTCCTGACTTTC. The V gene is TRBV7-2, the J gene TRBJ2-6; no reliable D call. Trimming took 5 bases from V and 5 from J, leaving 25 bases between them. The CDR3 sequence is 19 residues long. Germline V gene sequence: CDR1 SGHTA, CDR2 FQGNSA.